This T cell receptor (beta chain) was recorded in a study of blood T cell repertoires in COVID-19. For the study at large: There were acute and convalescent COVID-19 samples, and they came from the United States, Italy and Spain. T cells, B-cell-depleted T cells, or PBMCs supplied cDNA or gDNA.

Original handling: Amplifying reference gene primers gave estimates of nucleated cell counts. TCRdb keeps only in-frame clones here, not all; method: immunoSEQ multiplex PCR. That table is the source of V, J and clone size, and D and trimming were worked out from the DNA. The sample includes fewer than 150,000 clones, 65% to 80% of them seen just once. This clone showed up just a few times. V was cut by 0 bases and J by 9 bases, with 12 bases left in between. The CDR3 spans 15 residues. Germline lookup yields CDR1 SGHAT and CDR2 FQNNGV. The J gene is TRBJ1-6, the V gene TRBV11-2; D is unclear. The sequence was obtained from a human donor with acute or convalescent COVID-19. The donor label of this sample is uncertain. Material: peripheral blood. The CDR3 coding sequence is TGTGCCAGCAGCTTAGAAGGAGGAGTAGGTTCACCCCTCCACTTT. Residues: CASSLEGGVGSPLHF. Complete variable domain (other parts from reference TRBV11-2 and TRBJ1-6): EAGVAQSPRYKIIEKRQSVAFWCNPISGHATLYWYQQILGQGPKLLIQFQNNGVVDDSQLPKDRFSAERLKGVDSTLKIQPAKLEDSAVYLCASSLEGGVGSPLHFGNGTRLTVT.